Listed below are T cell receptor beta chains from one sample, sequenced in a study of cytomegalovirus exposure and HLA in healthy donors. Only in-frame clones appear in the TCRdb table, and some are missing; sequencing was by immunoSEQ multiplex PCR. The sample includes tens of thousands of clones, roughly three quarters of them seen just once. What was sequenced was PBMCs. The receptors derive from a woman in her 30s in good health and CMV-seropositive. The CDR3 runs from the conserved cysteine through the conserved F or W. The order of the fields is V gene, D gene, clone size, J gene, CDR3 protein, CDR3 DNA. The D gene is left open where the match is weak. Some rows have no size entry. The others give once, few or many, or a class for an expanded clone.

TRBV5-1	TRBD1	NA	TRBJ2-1	CASSRWTGLYNEQFF	TGCGCCAGCAGCCGTTGGACAGGGCTCTACAATGAGCAGTTCTTC
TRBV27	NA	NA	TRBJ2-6	CASSLEGTSSGANVLTF	TGTGCCAGCAGTTTAGAGGGCACGAGCTCTGGGGCCAACGTCCTGACTTTC
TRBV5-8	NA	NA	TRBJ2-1	CASSLRGKNNEQFF	TGTGCCAGCAGCTTGAGGGGGAAGAACAATGAGCAGTTCTTC
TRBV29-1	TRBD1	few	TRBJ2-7	CSAGDREPYEQYF	TGCAGCGCCGGGGACAGGGAACCCTACGAGCAGTACTTC
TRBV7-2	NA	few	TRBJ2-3	CASSSMVGLPGSTQYF	TGTGCCAGCAGCTCCATGGTTGGACTCCCCGGGAGTACGCAGTATTTT
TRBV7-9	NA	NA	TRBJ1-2	CASSLARGNYGYTF	TGTGCCAGCAGCTTAGCAAGGGGCAACTATGGCTACACCTTC
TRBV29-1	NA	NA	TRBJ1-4	CSVGASGEKLFF	TGCAGCGTAGGAGCCTCGGGTGAAAAACTGTTTTTT
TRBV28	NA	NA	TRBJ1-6	CASDDLRDYSPLHF	TGTGCCAGCGATGACCTCCGGGATTATTCACCCCTCCACTTT
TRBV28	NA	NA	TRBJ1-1	CASSPGHLNTEAFF	TGTGCCAGCAGCCCGGGACACCTGAACACTGAAGCTTTCTTT
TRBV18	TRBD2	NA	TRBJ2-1	CASSPPFSGVIEQFF	TGTGCCAGCTCACCACCGTTTAGCGGGGTTATTGAGCAGTTCTTC
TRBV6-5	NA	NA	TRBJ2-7	CASSDSSSYEQYF	TGTGCCAGCAGTGACTCCAGCTCCTACGAGCAGTACTTC
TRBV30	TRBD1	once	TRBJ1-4	CAWSVRGTGGEKLFF	TGTGCCTGGAGTGTCCGTGGGACAGGGGGGGAAAAACTGTTTTTT
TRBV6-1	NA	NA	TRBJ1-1	CASSGSSAGNTEAFF	TGTGCCAGCAGTGGAAGCTCAGCGGGTAACACTGAAGCTTTCTTT
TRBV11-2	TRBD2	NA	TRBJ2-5	CASSLLAGETQYF	TGTGCCAGCAGCTTATTAGCGGGAGAGACCCAGTACTTC
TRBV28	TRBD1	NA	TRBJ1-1	CASSSLTGAGTEAFF	TGTGCCAGCAGTTCTTTAACAGGGGCCGGCACTGAAGCTTTCTTT
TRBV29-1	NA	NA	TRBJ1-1	CSSSGQSNTEAFF	TGCAGCTCATCGGGTCAATCGAACACTGAAGCTTTCTTT